This T cell receptor beta chain emerged from a study of patients and donors after allogeneic stem cell transplantation. TCRdb independently ran MiXCR on the RT-PCR reads; one entry per CDR3 protein. The repertoire holds over 350,000 distinct CDR3 sequences, with 16% as singletons. The CDR3 has 14 amino acids. The germline CDR1 and CDR2 sequences are KGHDR and SFDVKD. V shed 2 bases and J shed 8 bases, with 12 bases lying between them. This sequence was found in a human donor who was either an allogeneic HSCT recipient or a stem cell or donor lymphocyte infusion donor (not recorded which). It is not recorded whose cells these are; they may come from a transplant donor. The chain links TRBV24-1 to TRBJ2-1; D is unclear. Sequencing was carried out using blood, either unsorted or a sorted T cell fraction (not recorded which). The CDR3 sequence: CATSDSHPVDEQFF. CDR3 DNA sequence: TGTGCCACCAGTGATTCACACCCCGTGGATGAGCAGTTCTTC.